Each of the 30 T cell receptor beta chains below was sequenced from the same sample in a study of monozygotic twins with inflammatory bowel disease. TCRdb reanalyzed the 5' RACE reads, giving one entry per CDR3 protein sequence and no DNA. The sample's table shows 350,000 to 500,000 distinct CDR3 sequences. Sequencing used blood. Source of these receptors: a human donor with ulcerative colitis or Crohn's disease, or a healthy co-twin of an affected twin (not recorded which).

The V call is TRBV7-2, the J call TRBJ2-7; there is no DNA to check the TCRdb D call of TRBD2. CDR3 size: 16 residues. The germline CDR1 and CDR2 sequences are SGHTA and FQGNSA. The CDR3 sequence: CASSSLAGLPADEQYF.

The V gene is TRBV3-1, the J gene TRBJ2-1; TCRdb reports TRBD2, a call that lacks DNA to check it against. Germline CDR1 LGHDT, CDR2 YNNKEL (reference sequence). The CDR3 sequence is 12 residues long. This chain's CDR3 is CASSKTSGEQFF.

CDR3: CASSAETSGRIYNEQFF. The V and J genes are TRBV9 and TRBJ2-1; TCRdb designates TRBD2, a call that cannot be tested without DNA. This CDR3 is built from 17 residues. CDR1 is SGDLS and CDR2 is YYNGEE in the germline V gene.

The CDR3 reads CASSLGVDNEQFF. The V call is TRBV5-1, the J call TRBJ2-1. Germline values: CDR1 SGHRS, CDR2 YFSETQ. The CDR3 contains 13 residues.

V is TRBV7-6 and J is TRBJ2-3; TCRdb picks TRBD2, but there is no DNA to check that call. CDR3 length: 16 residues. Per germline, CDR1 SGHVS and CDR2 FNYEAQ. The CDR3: CASSERTSGSTDTQYF. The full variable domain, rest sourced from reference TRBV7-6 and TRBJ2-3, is GAGVSQSPRYKVTKRGQDVALRCDPISGHVSLYWYRQALGQGPEFLTYFNYEAQQDKSGLPNDRFSAERPEGSISTLTIQRTEQRDSAMYRCASSERTSGSTDTQYFGPGTRLTVL.

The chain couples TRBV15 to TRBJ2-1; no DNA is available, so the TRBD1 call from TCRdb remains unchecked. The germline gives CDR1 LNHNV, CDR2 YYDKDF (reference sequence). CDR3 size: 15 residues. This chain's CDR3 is CATSIRDRGYNEQFF.

The CDR3 loop reads CASSSYESGEAFF. This sequence joins TRBV11-2 and TRBJ1-1. The CDR3 loop spans 13 amino acids. Germline lookup yields CDR1 SGHAT and CDR2 FQNNGV.

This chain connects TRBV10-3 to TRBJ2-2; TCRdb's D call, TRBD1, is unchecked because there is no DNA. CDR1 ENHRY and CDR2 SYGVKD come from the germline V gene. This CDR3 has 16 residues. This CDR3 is CAISEGRGPFTGELFF.

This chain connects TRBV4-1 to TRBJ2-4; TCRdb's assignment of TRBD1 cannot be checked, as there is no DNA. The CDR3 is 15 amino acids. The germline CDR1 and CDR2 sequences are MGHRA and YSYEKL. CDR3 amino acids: CASPGPATTKNIQYF.

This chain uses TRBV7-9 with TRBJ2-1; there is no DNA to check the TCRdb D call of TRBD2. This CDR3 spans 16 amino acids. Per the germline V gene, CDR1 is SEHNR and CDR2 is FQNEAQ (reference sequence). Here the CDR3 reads CASGLVRGPSGDEQFF.

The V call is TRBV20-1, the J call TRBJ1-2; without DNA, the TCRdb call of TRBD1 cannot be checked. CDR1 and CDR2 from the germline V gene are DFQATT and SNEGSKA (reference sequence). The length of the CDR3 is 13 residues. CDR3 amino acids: CSARVEGGTGYTF.

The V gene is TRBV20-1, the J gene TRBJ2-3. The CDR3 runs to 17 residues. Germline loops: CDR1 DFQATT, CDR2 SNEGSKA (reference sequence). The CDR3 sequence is CSAVTADRAGNTDTQYF.

CDR3 region: CSAPGQGPANEQFF. The V call is TRBV20-1, the J call TRBJ2-1; with no DNA, the TCRdb D assignment of TRBD1 cannot be verified. The CDR3 length is 14 residues. The germline gives CDR1 DFQATT, CDR2 SNEGSKA (reference sequence).

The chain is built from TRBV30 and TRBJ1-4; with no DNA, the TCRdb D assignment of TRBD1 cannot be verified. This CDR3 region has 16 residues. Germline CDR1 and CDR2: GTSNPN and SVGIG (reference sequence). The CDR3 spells CAWAHPGAPTNEKLFF.

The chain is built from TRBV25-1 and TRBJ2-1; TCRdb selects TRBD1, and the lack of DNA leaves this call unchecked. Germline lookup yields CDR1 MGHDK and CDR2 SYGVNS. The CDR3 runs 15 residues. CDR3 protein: CASSEGQIGFGEQFF.

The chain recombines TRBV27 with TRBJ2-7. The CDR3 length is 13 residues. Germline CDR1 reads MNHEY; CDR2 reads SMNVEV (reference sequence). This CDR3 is CASSLSVFYEQYF.

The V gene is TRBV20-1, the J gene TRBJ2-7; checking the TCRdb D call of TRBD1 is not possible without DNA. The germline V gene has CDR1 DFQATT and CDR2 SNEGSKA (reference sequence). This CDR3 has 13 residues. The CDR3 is CSAPDRGLYEQYF.

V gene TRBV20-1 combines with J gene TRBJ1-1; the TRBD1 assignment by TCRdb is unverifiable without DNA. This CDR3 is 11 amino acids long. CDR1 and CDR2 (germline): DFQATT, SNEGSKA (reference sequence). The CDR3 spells CSAGTGVEAFF.

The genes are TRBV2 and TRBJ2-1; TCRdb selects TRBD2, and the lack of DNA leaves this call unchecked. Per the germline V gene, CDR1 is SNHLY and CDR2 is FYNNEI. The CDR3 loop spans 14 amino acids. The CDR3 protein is CASKGLATYNEQFF. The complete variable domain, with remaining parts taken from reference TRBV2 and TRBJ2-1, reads EPEVTQTPSHQVTQMGQEVILRCVPISNHLYFYWYRQILGQKVEFLVSFYNNEISEKSEIFDDQFSVERPDGSNFTLKIRSTKLEDSAMYFCASKGLATYNEQFFGPGTRLTVL.

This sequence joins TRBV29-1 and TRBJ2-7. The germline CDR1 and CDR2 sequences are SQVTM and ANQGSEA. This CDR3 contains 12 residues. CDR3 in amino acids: CSVMGWSGEQYF.

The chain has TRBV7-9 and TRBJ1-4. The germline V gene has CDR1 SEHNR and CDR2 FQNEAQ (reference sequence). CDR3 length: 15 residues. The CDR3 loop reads CASSLEGTPGEKLFF.

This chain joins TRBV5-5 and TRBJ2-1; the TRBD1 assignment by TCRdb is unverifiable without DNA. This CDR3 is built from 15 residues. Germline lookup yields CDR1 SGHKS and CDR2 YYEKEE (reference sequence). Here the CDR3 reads CASSVGQGRNNEQFF.

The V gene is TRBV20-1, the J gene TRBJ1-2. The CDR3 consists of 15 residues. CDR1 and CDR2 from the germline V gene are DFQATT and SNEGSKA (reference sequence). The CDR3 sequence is CSARDQRGANYGYTF.

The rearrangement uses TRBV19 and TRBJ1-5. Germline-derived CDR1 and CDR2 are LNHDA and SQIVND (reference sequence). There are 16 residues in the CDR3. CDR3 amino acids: CASSLEMAYSNQPQHF.

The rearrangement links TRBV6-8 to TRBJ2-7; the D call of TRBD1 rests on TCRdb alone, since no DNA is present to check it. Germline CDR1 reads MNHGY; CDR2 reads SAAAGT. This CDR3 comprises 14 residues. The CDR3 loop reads CASTSGTSIDEQYF.

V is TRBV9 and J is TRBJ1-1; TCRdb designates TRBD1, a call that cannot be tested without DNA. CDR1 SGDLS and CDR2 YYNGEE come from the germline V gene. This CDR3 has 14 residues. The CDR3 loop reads CASSVRQGGTEAFF.

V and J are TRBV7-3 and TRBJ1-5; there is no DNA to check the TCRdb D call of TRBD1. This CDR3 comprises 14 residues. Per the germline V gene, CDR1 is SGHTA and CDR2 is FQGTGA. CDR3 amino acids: CASSSTRGNQPQHF.

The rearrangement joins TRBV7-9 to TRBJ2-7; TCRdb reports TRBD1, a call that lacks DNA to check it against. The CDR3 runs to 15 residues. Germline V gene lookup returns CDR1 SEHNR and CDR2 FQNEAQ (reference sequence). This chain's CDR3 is CASSFSTGISYEQYF.

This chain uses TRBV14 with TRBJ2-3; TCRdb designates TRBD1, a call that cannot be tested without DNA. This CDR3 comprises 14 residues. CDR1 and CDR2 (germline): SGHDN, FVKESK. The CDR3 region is CASSQRQGTDTQYF.

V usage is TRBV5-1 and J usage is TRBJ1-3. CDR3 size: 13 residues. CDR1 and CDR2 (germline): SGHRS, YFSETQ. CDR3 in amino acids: CASSLEPGNTIYF. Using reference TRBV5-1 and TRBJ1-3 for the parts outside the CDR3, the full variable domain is KAGVTQTPRYLIKTRGQQVTLSCSPISGHRSVSWYQQTPGQGLQFLFEYFSETQRNKGNFPGRFSGRQFSNSRSEMNVSTLELGDSALYLCASSLEPGNTIYFGEGSWLTVV.